The entry below gives a single TCR beta chain sequence along with its context. What this receptor recognizes is not known. The input lacks base qualities; no much larger clone sits a single base away. CD8 naive samples were CD45RO-negative cells positively selected for CCR7, giving a CD45RA+CCR7+ population that excluded TemRA cells. The donors were healthy, HIV-negative adults with no recently reported acute infections or vaccinations. All donors were Caucasian adults living in Nashville, Tennessee, USA. After blood collection by leukapheresis, PBMCs were isolated using Ficoll-Histopaque density gradient centrifugation and then cryopreserved in the vapor phase of liquid nitrogen. Analytical flow cytometry was used to check the purity and quantity of every magnetically sorted T cell population. Each sorted fraction had its genomic DNA isolated and then quantified by UV absorbance on a Nanodrop 2000c.

These data are taken from a study of shared clonotypes between healthy human individuals (TCRdb year 2020). With regard to the full study: Two women and a few men aged 18 to 49 years were included in the cohort. Per donor, three plates each were used for CD4 naive and CD4 memory, two for CD8 naive, and one for CD8 memory. To estimate repertoire size and how much clonotypes are shared between individuals, the study performed deep sequencing of blood TCR repertoires from a few healthy adults. Libraries were prepared and TCR repertoires were sequenced by different laboratories using diverse techniques, in order to increase sequencing depth and limit assay-specific biases. Between about 0.85 and 8.9 billion PBMCs per donor were obtained by leukapheresis. Broader findings and caveats from the paper: Pairwise subsampling indicated that sequencing depth was expected to affect the degree of clonotype sharing among donors. The genetic and exposure-history diversity represented was limited by the small number of donors. Estimated clonotype richness was generally larger for naive than for memory subsets. Clonotypes shared by all four sorted-subset donors showed higher generation probabilities than non-shared clonotypes. Only blood was sampled, and tissue TCR repertoires likely differ from those in blood. Incomplete sequencing was indicated by rarefaction of sorted-subset datasets, despite the large sequencing depth. When a few donors were compared, the shared fraction of clonotypes was about 5.2% for naive CD4, approximately 3.3% for naive CD8, 2% to 2.5% for memory CD4, and approximately 0.4% for memory CD8.

TCR CDR3 regions were amplified from genomic DNA by multiplex PCR using the deep immunoSEQ assay. Extracted genomic DNA from each cell subset was spread evenly across all wells of several immunoSEQ 96-well plates, with each plate serving as a replicate. For sorted subsets, each replicate PCR was loaded with around 200 ng genomic DNA, equivalent to about 30,000 T cell genomes. Purified libraries were measured with a Qubit 3.0 fluorometer, size-checked on a Bioanalyzer 2100, and measured again with the KAPA Library Quantification kit. Each immunoSEQ 96-well plate was sequenced on its own single-read 150-cycle Illumina NextSeq 550 flow cell. In the source study's methods: Because the immunoSEQ output included only junctional sequences and no quality scores, the filtering could not be the same as the filtering used for full-length reads. Sequences were annotated with PyIR, a Python wrapper for IgBLAST v1.9, and V/J genes and CDR3 were assigned using IMGT germline references. Any read was removed if the V/J assignment was weak (E-value above 1e-6), the CDR3 was missing, or the read contained stop codons, out-of-frame junctions, or ambiguous translated residues. V3J clonotypes were defined by identical inferred V gene, J gene, and CDR3 amino acid sequence. The percentage overlap between two repertoires was calculated by dividing the number of shared unique clonotypes by the size of the smaller repertoire. Richness of each repertoire was evaluated using RTK rarefaction, the Chao1 estimator, and Recon v2.1 estimates of unobserved clonotypes. Generation probabilities were computed with OLGA for all TCRbeta clonotypes obtained by the gDNA method from several donors. Not all clones reach the TCRdb copy of this immuneACCESS table, which keeps in-frame sequences only. Checked studies attribute under half of the gap to unresolved V genes and leave the rest unexplained. V and J calls and clone size are those listed in that table; D and trimming were worked out from the DNA. This sample gives more than 2 million clones in total; about 93% of them show up just once. Over 1.5% of the sample goes to the ten largest clones.

This TCR derives from a man aged 18 to 30 in good health. Some clones in this sample may be carry-over from other donors' samples. Specimen: naive CD8+ T cells from PBMCs. This specimen's cell subset or site label, per the study, means: CD45RA+CCR7+.

CDR3 region: CASSLLLGTNTEAFF. The DNA sequence is TGTGCCAGCAGTTTACTTTTGGGTACGAACACTGAAGCTTTCTTT. The chain uses TRBV28 and TRBJ1-1, with no D gene named confidently. CDR1 and CDR2 are read off the germline V gene as MDHEN and SYDVKM. Measured from the cysteine to the phenylalanine, the CDR3 is 15 residues long. Of all the DNA, just the CDR3 is kept, 45 bases in frame from base 1. The V and J ends are trimmed by 2 bases and 1 base, leaving 11 bases between them.